These 13 T cell receptor beta chains share one sample of origin, sequenced in a study of blood T cell repertoires in COVID-19. The assay was immunoSEQ multiplex PCR, and TCRdb's table has in-frame clones only and misses some. The sample yields about 150,000 clones, approximately 80% seen once. The sequencing sample was made of peripheral blood. The receptors stem from an elderly woman with COVID-19, enrolled during active disease.

The chain carries TRBV9 and TRBJ1-2; TRBD1 matches at 9 bases. Germline V CDR1 and CDR2: SGDLS, YYNGEE. The J segment lost 4 bases and the V segment lost 3 bases, leaving 7 bases of the junction unmatched. The CDR3 is 15 residues long. Here the CDR3 reads CASSAPGQGTYGYTF. CDR3 in DNA: TGTGCCAGCAGCGCCCCGGGACAGGGAACCTATGGCTACACCTTC.

The rearrangement links TRBV7-9 to TRBJ1-6; no firm D call. Trimming stripped 0 bases from V and 8 bases from J, with 5 bases between. Germline lookup yields CDR1 SEHNR and CDR2 FQNEAQ (reference sequence). The CDR3 consists of 13 residues. The CDR3 loop reads CASSLARDSPLHF. As DNA, the CDR3 is TGTGCCAGCAGCTTAGCGCGGGATTCACCCCTCCACTTT.

This rearrangement joins TRBV3-1 (or the pseudogene TRBV3-2) to TRBJ2-7, with D possibly matching TRBD2 (5 bases). V was pared by 2 bases and J by 1 base, with 9 bases between. This CDR3 comprises 14 residues. The germline V gene encodes CDR1 LGHDT and CDR2 YNNKEL (reference sequence). The CDR3 bases are TGTGCCAGCAGCCAAAACAGCGGATCCTACGAGCAGTACTTC. Translation gives CASSQNSGSYEQYF.

The genes are TRBV18 and TRBJ1-1, with TRBD1 as a possible D gene (5 bases). The V gene lost 2 bases and the J gene lost 5 bases, with 15 bases spanning the gap. The CDR3 consists of 15 residues. Germline CDR1 KGHSH, CDR2 LQKENI. CDR3 sequence (DNA): TGTGCCAGCTCACCAAGCATCGGGGGGTCGACTGAAGCTTTCTTT. Translation gives CASSPSIGGSTEAFF. Full variable domain (missing parts from reference TRBV18 and TRBJ1-1): NAGVMQNPRHLVRRRGQEARLRCSPMKGHSHVYWYRQLPEEGLKFMVYLQKENIIDESGMPKERFSAEFPKEGPSILRIQQVVRGDSAAYFCASSPSIGGSTEAFFGQGTRLTVV.

The CDR3 nucleotides read TGTGCCAGCAGCATGAGGGACAGGGGGTCCAACACCGGGGAGCTGTTTTTT. The encoded protein is CASSMRDRGSNTGELFF. This chain links TRBV5-6 with TRBJ2-2, with 11 bases identical to TRBD1. From germline, CDR1 is SGHDT and CDR2 YYEEEE. The CDR3 loop spans 17 amino acids. V shed 4 bases, J shed 2 bases, and the junction held 7 bases outside the gene matches.

This chain links TRBV5-3 with TRBJ1-2, with a tentative D call TRBD1 (5 bases). TRBV5-3 is assigned to the ORF class and has an uncertain function. Trimming left V 3 bases short and J 4 bases short, with 22 bases between. The CDR3 consists of 17 residues. The CDR3 loop is CARSYIDSRPVSYGYTF. Written as DNA, the CDR3 is TGTGCCAGAAGCTATATTGACAGTCGGCCGGTCAGCTATGGCTACACCTTC.

The chain employs TRBV20-1 and TRBJ1-5; weak D call: TRBD1 (6 bases). The CDR3 has 13 amino acids. CDR1 and CDR2 (germline): DFQATT, SNEGSKA (reference sequence). V lost 3 bases to trimming and J lost 4 bases, with 10 bases between them. This CDR3 is CSASRDTNQPQHF. The DNA for the CDR3 is TGCAGTGCTAGTCGGGACACAAATCAGCCCCAGCATTTT.

V is TRBV6-6 and J is TRBJ1-2, with 7 nucleotides matching TRBD1. The CDR3 length is 14 residues. J was trimmed by 8 bases and V by 0 bases; bases with no gene match: 6. Germline V lookup: CDR1 MNHNY, CDR2 SVGAGI (reference sequence). CDR3 protein: CASSYSGGEIGYTF. Written as DNA, the CDR3 is TGTGCCAGCAGTTACTCAGGGGGCGAAATAGGCTACACCTTC.

This clone appeared a single time. The rearrangement links TRBV19 to TRBJ1-2, with D possibly matching TRBD1 (6 bases). Germline-derived CDR1 and CDR2 are LNHDA and SQIVND (reference sequence). Trimming left V 5 bases short and J 2 bases short, with 15 bases between. The CDR3 has 15 residues. DNA of the CDR3: TGTGCCAGTAGTCCCCCCCGGACAGAAAACTATGGCTACACCTTC. This translates into CASSPPRTENYGYTF.

The chain employs TRBV5-8 and TRBJ1-5; no definite D call. The CDR3 sequence is 15 residues long. CDR1 and CDR2 (germline): SGHTS, YDEGEE. V was clipped by 5 bases and J by 2 bases, with 14 bases between them. The CDR3 nucleotides read TGTGCCAGCAGGTACCGATTGGGCGGCAATCAGCCCCAGCATTTT. Translated: CASRYRLGGNQPQHF. The full variable domain, in which reference TRBV5-8 and TRBJ1-5 provide the parts outside the CDR3, is EAGVTQSPTHLIKTRGQQATLRCSPISGHTSVYWYQQALGLGLQFLLWYDEGEERNRGNFPPRFSGRQFPNYSSELNVNALELEDSALYLCASRYRLGGNQPQHFGDGTRLSIL.

The chain links TRBV11-2 to TRBJ1-2; possible D gene TRBD1, 5 bases. The CDR3 covers 14 residues. Trimming took off 5 bases at V and 3 bases at J, with 13 bases between the two ends. Germline lookup yields CDR1 SGHAT and CDR2 FQNNGV. The CDR3 sequence is CASSTRTPYYGYTF. The CDR3 nucleotides are TGTGCCAGCAGCACGAGGACACCCTACTATGGCTACACCTTC.

The V gene is TRBV5-1, the J gene TRBJ2-1; 10 nucleotides align to TRBD2. V lost 3 bases, J lost 6 bases, and 6 bases stayed unmatched. This CDR3 spans 15 amino acids. The germline V gene has CDR1 SGHRS and CDR2 YFSETQ. The CDR3 sequence: CASSSVSGRPNEQFF. In DNA form, the CDR3 reads TGCGCCAGCAGCTCTGTTAGCGGGAGGCCCAATGAGCAGTTCTTC.

This clone was seen a single time. The V gene is TRBV11-2, the J gene TRBJ2-2; 8 bases are a match to TRBD2. The V segment lost 5 bases and the J segment 4 bases; nucleotides outside the gene matches: 6. CDR3 length: 15 residues. The germline V gene has CDR1 SGHAT and CDR2 FQNNGV. The CDR3 sequence is CASSTGLVGTGELFF. The DNA for the CDR3 is TGTGCCAGCAGCACGGGACTAGTAGGCACCGGGGAGCTGTTTTTT.